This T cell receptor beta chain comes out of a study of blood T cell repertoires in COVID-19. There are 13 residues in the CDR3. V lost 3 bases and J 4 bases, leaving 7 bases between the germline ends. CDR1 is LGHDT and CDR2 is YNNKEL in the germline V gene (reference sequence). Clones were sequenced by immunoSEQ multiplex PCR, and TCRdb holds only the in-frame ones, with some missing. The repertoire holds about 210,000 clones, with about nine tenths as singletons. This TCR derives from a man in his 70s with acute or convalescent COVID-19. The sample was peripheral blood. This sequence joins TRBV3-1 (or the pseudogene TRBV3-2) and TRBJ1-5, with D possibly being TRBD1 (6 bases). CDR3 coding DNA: TGTGCCAGCAGCCAGCAGGGGAATCAGCCCCAGCATTTT. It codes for CASSQQGNQPQHF.